Shown below are 27 T cell receptor beta chains from a single sample sequenced in a study of stem cell transplantation in POMP-related autoinflammatory disease (dated by TCRdb to about 2021). The time point label for this specimen denotes: before hematopoietic stem cell transplant. The library relied on the immunoSEQ multiplex PCR assay. TCRdb provides this immuneACCESS table in a form limited to in-frame rearrangements. Some clones are lacking; in checked studies, under half of them reflect an unresolved V gene, and why the rest are absent is not known. This sample has some 29,000 clones in its table, and about 91% of those were observed once. 0.72% of the sample is in the top ten clones. The source was CD4+ T cells from PBMCs, collected before stem cell transplantation. The receptors stem from a human donor with POMP-related autoinflammation and immune dysregulation (PRAID).

The rearrangement uses TRBV4-2 and TRBJ1-2; D gene uncertain. V lost 0 bases and J lost 2, with 13 bases in between. Germline V gene sequence: CDR1 LGHNA, CDR2 YNFKEQ. The CDR3 is made up of 16 amino acids. CDR3 region: CASSQEIGHYNYGYTF. CDR3 in DNA: TGTGCCAGCAGCCAAGAAATTGGGCACTACAACTATGGCTACACCTTC.

This chain links TRBV28 with TRBJ2-2; D may be TRBD1 (6 bases). There are 15 residues in the CDR3. Germline V gives CDR1 MDHEN, CDR2 SYDVKM. V was trimmed by 5 bases and J by 1 base, leaving 11 bases between them. The CDR3 DNA reads as TGTGCCAGCAGTCGTCAGACAGGGAACACCGGGGAGCTGTTTTTT. This sequence encodes CASSRQTGNTGELFF.

This chain connects TRBV5-1 to TRBJ1-4; D unresolved. The CDR3 has 15 residues. The germline V and J ends were trimmed by 0 bases and 0 bases, with 6 bases remaining between them. The germline V gene encodes CDR1 SGHRS and CDR2 YFSETQ. The CDR3 loop is CASSLVYATNEKLFF. In DNA, the CDR3 is TGCGCCAGCAGCTTGGTCTATGCAACTAATGAAAAACTGTTTTTT.

The CDR3 region is CASGEGRGNQPQHF. The CDR3 DNA is TGTGCCAGCGGGGAGGGTCGTGGGAATCAGCCCCAGCATTTT. The chain has TRBV2 and TRBJ1-5; the D is unclear. Germline CDR1 is SNHLY and CDR2 is FYNNEI. V gave up 8 bases and J gave up 4 bases, with 15 bases separating them. There are 14 residues in the CDR3.

In its sample, this clone was seen a few times. The V gene is TRBV18, the J gene TRBJ2-6; D ambiguous. The germline V gene has CDR1 KGHSH and CDR2 LQKENI. V was trimmed by 5 bases and J by 0 bases, leaving 11 bases between them. The CDR3 runs to 16 residues. The CDR3 sequence: CASSNLPHSGANVLTF. DNA of the CDR3: TGTGCCAGCTCAAATTTGCCCCACTCTGGGGCCAACGTCCTGACTTTC.

V gene TRBV28 combines with J gene TRBJ2-3; TRBD2 matches 16 bases. This CDR3 comprises 17 residues. Germline CDR1 reads MDHEN; CDR2 reads SYDVKM. V lost 6 bases to trimming and J lost 5 bases; unmatched junction nucleotides: 8. CDR3 sequence (DNA): TGTGCCAGCAGGGGGACTAGCGGGAGGGCCGGGGGAGATACGCAGTATTTT. Translated, it gives CASRGTSGRAGGDTQYF.

The chain links TRBV4-2 to TRBJ2-1; a weak D match, TRBD1 (6 bases). Looked up from germline, CDR1 is LGHNA and CDR2 is YNFKEQ. Trimming removed 0 bases from V and 4 bases from J, with 13 bases in between. The CDR3 length is 16 residues. The CDR3 protein is CASSQEGPGQYNEQFF. The CDR3 DNA follows: TGTGCCAGCAGCCAAGAGGGCCCGGGACAATACAATGAGCAGTTCTTC.

The genes are TRBV10-3 and TRBJ2-6; D ambiguous. Looked up from germline, CDR1 is ENHRY and CDR2 is SYGVKD. V gave up 8 bases and J gave up 0 bases, with 8 bases separating them. This CDR3 region has 14 residues. CDR3: CAIAPSSGANVLTF. CDR3 sequence (DNA): TGTGCCATCGCCCCCAGCTCTGGGGCCAACGTCCTGACTTTC.

This chain connects TRBV7-3 to TRBJ1-1; tentative D call: TRBD1 (6 bases). This CDR3 contains 13 residues. Germline lookup yields CDR1 SGHTA and CDR2 FQGTGA. Trimming removed 5 bases from V and 1 base from J, with 8 bases in between. This chain's CDR3 is CASSKQGNTEAFF. The CDR3 DNA follows: TGTGCCAGCAGCAAACAGGGGAACACTGAAGCTTTCTTT.

The CDR3 sequence: CASNRQWSSYEQYF. The CDR3 DNA is TGTGCCAGCAACCGACAGTGGAGCTCCTACGAGCAGTACTTC. The rearrangement joins TRBV5-6 to TRBJ2-7; tentative D call: TRBD1 (5 bases). CDR1 SGHDT and CDR2 YYEEEE come from the germline V gene. The CDR3 contains 14 residues. V lost 6 bases, J lost 0 bases, and 13 bases lay in between.

Here the CDR3 DNA reads TGCAGTGCTCCCAGCTCCTACGAGCAGTACTTC. Protein sequence: CSAPSSYEQYF. This chain uses TRBV20-1 with TRBJ2-7, with D unresolved. The germline V gene has CDR1 DFQATT and CDR2 SNEGSKA (reference sequence). This CDR3 has 11 residues. Trimming took 5 bases from V and 0 from J, leaving 5 bases between them.

Concerning this clone itself: Relative to the germline gene, one junction end is altered; a read error may explain this. The chain combines TRBV10-2 with TRBJ2-7; 7 nucleotides match TRBD2. Germline V lookup: CDR1 WSHSY, CDR2 SAAADI. The CDR3 has 17 residues. CDR3 sequence reads: CASSDPRYPGLSFEQYF. CDR3 bases: TGCGCCAGCAGTGACCCAAGGTACCCGGGACTATCCTTCGAGCAGTACTTC.

The chain has TRBV18 and TRBJ1-4, with D hard to call. The length of the CDR3 is 13 residues. Deletions cut 6 bases from V and 7 bases from J, with 12 bases between. Germline V lookup: CDR1 KGHSH, CDR2 LQKENI. CDR3 sequence: CASSVGVGEKLFF. CDR3 bases: TGTGCCAGCTCGGTGGGCGTCGGTGAAAAACTGTTTTTT.

The chain combines TRBV7-2 with TRBJ1-3; D perhaps matches TRBD1 (6 bases). The CDR3 is 14 amino acids. V was shortened by 4 bases and J by 4 bases, with 11 bases between the two germline ends. Germline V CDR1 and CDR2: SGHTA, FQGNSA. CDR3 DNA: TGTGCCAGCAGCTCTCTGGGGGGCGGAAACACCATATATTTT. This encodes CASSSLGGGNTIYF.

The genes are TRBV5-4 and TRBJ1-2, with 8 bases fitting TRBD1. This CDR3 comprises 13 residues. The germline V gene encodes CDR1 SGHNT and CDR2 YYREEE (reference sequence). With 4 bases clipped from V and 3 bases from J, the junction kept 2 bases outside the gene matches. The CDR3 bases are TGTGCCAGCAGCCCGGACAGGGACTATGGCTACACCTTC. It translates to CASSPDRDYGYTF.

The V and J genes are TRBV28 and TRBJ1-4, with 7 bases lining up with TRBD1. Germline CDR1 and CDR2: MDHEN and SYDVKM. The junction had 7 bases not matched to a gene; V was cut back by 2 bases and J by 10 bases. This CDR3 has 14 amino acids. In DNA form, the CDR3 reads TGTGCCAGCAGTTTAGCAGGGGGGCAGAGAAAACTGTTTTTT. As protein: CASSLAGGQRKLFF.

V usage is TRBV6-5 and J usage is TRBJ2-7, with D possibly TRBD1 on 6 matching bases. There are 14 residues in the CDR3. V was cut by 6 bases and J by 0 bases, with 12 bases left in between. Germline V gene lookup returns CDR1 MNHEY and CDR2 SVGAGI. The CDR3 DNA reads TGTGCCAGCAGGTCCGGGACATCCTCCTACGAGCAGTACTTC. Translation gives CASRSGTSSYEQYF.

The rearrangement links TRBV29-1 to TRBJ1-1; tentative D call: TRBD1 (6 bases). The CDR3 totals 11 residues. V gave up 7 bases and J gave up 10 bases, with 16 bases separating them. Germline CDR1 is SQVTM and CDR2 is ANQGSEA. The chain's CDR3 is CSAQYRVGAFF. CDR3 sequence (DNA): TGCAGCGCCCAATACAGGGTGGGAGCTTTCTTT.

V and J are TRBV18 and TRBJ2-1, with 11 bases matching TRBD2. CDR1 is KGHSH and CDR2 is LQKENI in the germline V gene. This CDR3 comprises 16 residues. Trimming removed 3 bases from V and 2 bases from J; junction bases left unmatched: 3. Here the CDR3 reads CASSPTSGVTYNEQFF. In DNA, the CDR3 is TGTGCCAGCTCACCGACTAGCGGGGTAACCTACAATGAGCAGTTCTTC. The variable domain in full, with the rest retrieved from reference TRBV18 and TRBJ2-1, is NAGVMQNPRHLVRRRGQEARLRCSPMKGHSHVYWYRQLPEEGLKFMVYLQKENIIDESGMPKERFSAEFPKEGPSILRIQQVVRGDSAAYFCASSPTSGVTYNEQFFGPGTRLTVL.

This chain connects TRBV4-1 to TRBJ2-5; D is possibly TRBD1 (7 bases). V was clipped by 0 bases and J by 5 bases, with 13 bases between them. Looked up from germline, CDR1 is MGHRA and CDR2 is YSYEKL. This CDR3 has 15 amino acids. The DNA of the CDR3 is TGCGCCAGCAGCCAAGATCAGGGGGACTGGGAGACCCAGTACTTC. It is translated as CASSQDQGDWETQYF.

V gene TRBV27 combines with J gene TRBJ1-2; 8 nucleotides align to TRBD1. The junction had 3 bases not matched to a gene; V was cut back by 6 bases and J by 3 bases. The V gene's germline CDR1 is MNHEY and CDR2 SMNVEV (reference sequence). CDR3 length: 13 amino acids. DNA of the CDR3: TGTGCCAGCAGAACCAGGGGGCACTATGGCTACACCTTC. This gives the protein CASRTRGHYGYTF.

The V gene is TRBV9, the J gene TRBJ2-3; the D gene is possibly TRBD2 (6 bases). In germline, CDR1 is SGDLS, CDR2 YYNGEE. This CDR3 has 17 amino acids. The ends were cut back, 3 bases at V and 0 bases at J, with 17 bases in the middle. In DNA, the CDR3 is TGTGCCAGCAGCGCCCCTTATAGCGGATCTAGCACAGATACGCAGTATTTT. As protein: CASSAPYSGSSTDTQYF.

CDR3 sequence: CASRNPSSGSIDTQYF. DNA of the CDR3: TGTGCCAGCAGGAACCCGAGTAGCGGGAGTATAGATACGCAGTATTTT. The chain combines TRBV6-6 with TRBJ2-3; 9 bases are a match to TRBD2. Germline V gene data show CDR1 as MNHNY and CDR2 as SVGAGI (reference sequence). The CDR3 runs 16 residues. After removal of 6 bases from V and 5 bases from J, the junction contained 12 bases not matched to a gene.

The chain combines TRBV6-5 with TRBJ2-3; 10 positions agree with TRBD2. V dropped 1 base and J dropped 6; count of bases not matched to a gene: 4. The germline gives CDR1 MNHEY, CDR2 SVGAGI. The CDR3 contains 15 residues. The CDR3 DNA sequence: TGTGCCAGCAGTTACTTCGGGACTAGCGCCGATACGCAGTATTTT. Encoded protein: CASSYFGTSADTQYF.

The CDR3 region has the DNA TGCGCCAGCAGCCGTCTCCAGGCCAACACTGAAGCTTTCTTT. It is translated as CASSRLQANTEAFF. The genes are TRBV4-1 and TRBJ1-1; no clear D. V was clipped by 4 bases and J by 2 bases, with 11 bases between them. The CDR3 has 14 amino acids. The germline V gene has CDR1 MGHRA and CDR2 YSYEKL.

The chain recombines TRBV7-6 with TRBJ2-2; 8 bases are a match to TRBD1. CDR1 is SGHVS and CDR2 is FNYEAQ in the germline V gene. This CDR3 comprises 15 residues. J gave up 4 bases and V 4 bases, and 5 bases lay outside the gene matches. The CDR3 DNA follows: TGTGCCAGCAGCTGGCAGGGGGCGCCCACCGGGGAGCTGTTTTTT. It codes for CASSWQGAPTGELFF.

The rearrangement joins TRBV5-1 to TRBJ2-1; 7 bases align to TRBD1. In germline, CDR1 is SGHRS, CDR2 YFSETQ. The CDR3 consists of 14 residues. V was pared by 0 bases and J by 14 bases, with 11 bases of the junction left unmatched. The CDR3 DNA is TGCGCCAGCAGCTTGGGACAGGGTTCGGGGCGAGAGTTCTTC. Its protein is CASSLGQGSGREFF.